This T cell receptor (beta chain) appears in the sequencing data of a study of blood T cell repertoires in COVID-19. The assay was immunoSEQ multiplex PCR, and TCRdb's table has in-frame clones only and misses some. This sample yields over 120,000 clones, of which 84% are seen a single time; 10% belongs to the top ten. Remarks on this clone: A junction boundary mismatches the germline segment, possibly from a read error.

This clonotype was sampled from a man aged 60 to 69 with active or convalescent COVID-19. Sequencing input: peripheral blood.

The CDR3 DNA sequence: TGTGCCAGCAACTTAGCGCCCAGCGGGGGGACCGTGGAGCAGTTCTTC. Protein sequence: CASNLAPSGGTVEQFF. This chain links TRBV7-8 with TRBJ2-1; 9 nucleotides line up with TRBD2. The CDR3 length is 16 residues. Germline V gene sequence: CDR1 SGHVS, CDR2 FQNEAQ.